The 5 T cell receptor beta chains below all came from one sample that was sequenced in a study of immune evolution from preneoplasia to lung adenocarcinoma. TCRdb's copy holds only in-frame clones and misses some; the assay was immunoSEQ multiplex PCR. The sample carries over 6,000 clones, 83% recorded once. The sequencing sample was made of FFPE minimally invasive lung adenocarcinoma tissue. Source of these receptors: a person aged 65 to 79 with lung adenocarcinoma.

This rearrangement joins TRBV28 to TRBJ1-4, with a tentative D call TRBD1 (5 bases). The CDR3 has 15 residues. Germline V gene sequence: CDR1 MDHEN, CDR2 SYDVKM. V lost 1 base to trimming and J lost 8 bases, with 14 bases between them. CDR3 in DNA: TGTGCCAGCAGTTTATCGGCAGGGAGGGAGGAAAAACTGTTTTTT. It is translated as CASSLSAGREEKLFF.

This CDR3 reads CATSRVGPSPLHF. The DNA for the CDR3 is TGTGCCACCAGCAGAGTTGGGCCTTCACCCCTCCACTTT. The V call is TRBV15, the J call TRBJ1-6, with D unresolved. CDR3 size: 13 residues. Germline loops: CDR1 LNHNV, CDR2 YYDKDF (reference sequence). V lost 1 base and J lost 9, with 7 bases in between.

The V gene is TRBV11-2, the J gene TRBJ1-3; no clear D gene. Germline V gene data show CDR1 as SGHAT and CDR2 as FQNNGV. V was shortened by 5 bases and J by 4 bases, with 3 bases between the two germline ends. The CDR3 totals 11 residues. CDR3 loop: CASSPGNTIYF. CDR3 DNA: TGTGCCAGCAGCCCCGGAAACACCATATATTTT.

The V and J genes are TRBV5-6 and TRBJ1-1; D ambiguous. Trimming removed 4 bases at V and 10 bases at J, with 23 bases between. In germline, CDR1 is SGHDT, CDR2 YYEEEE. The CDR3 covers 15 residues. In nucleotides, the CDR3 is TGTGCCAGCAGCCTAGATCAGCGAGACCGTGTCGGAGCTTTCTTT. Amino acids: CASSLDQRDRVGAFF.

The V gene is TRBV18, the J gene TRBJ1-1, with TRBD1 matching over 9 bases. The CDR3 length is 17 residues. Trimming cost V 4 bases and J 0 bases; bases outside gene matches: 9. Germline values: CDR1 KGHSH, CDR2 LQKENI. CDR3 protein: CASSRTGTGPMNTEAFF. DNA of the CDR3: TGTGCCAGCTCACGGACCGGGACAGGGCCCATGAACACTGAAGCTTTCTTT.